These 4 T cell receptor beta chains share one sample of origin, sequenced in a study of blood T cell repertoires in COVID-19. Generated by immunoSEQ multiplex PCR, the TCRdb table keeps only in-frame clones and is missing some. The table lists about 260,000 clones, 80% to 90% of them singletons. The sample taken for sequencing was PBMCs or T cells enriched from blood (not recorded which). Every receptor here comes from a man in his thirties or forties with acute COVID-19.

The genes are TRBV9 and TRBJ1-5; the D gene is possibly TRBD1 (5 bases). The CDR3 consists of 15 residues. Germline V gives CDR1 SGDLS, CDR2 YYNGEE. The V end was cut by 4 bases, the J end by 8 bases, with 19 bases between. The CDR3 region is CASSPRASWGEPQHF. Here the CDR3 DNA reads TGTGCCAGCAGCCCCAGGGCCTCCTGGGGTGAGCCCCAGCATTTT.

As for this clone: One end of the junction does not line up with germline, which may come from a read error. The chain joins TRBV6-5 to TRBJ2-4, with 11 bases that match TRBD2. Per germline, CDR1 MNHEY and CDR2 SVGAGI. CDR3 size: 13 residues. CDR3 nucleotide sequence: TGTGCCAGCAGTCCCTGGGGTAGCGGGGGGGCAGGTTTC. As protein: CASSPWGSGGAGF.

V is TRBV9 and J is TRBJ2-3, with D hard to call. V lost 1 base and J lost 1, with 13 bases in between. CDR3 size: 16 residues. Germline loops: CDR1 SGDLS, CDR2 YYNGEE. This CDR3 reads CASSVLLSTGTDTQYF. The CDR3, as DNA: TGTGCCAGCAGCGTATTGCTGTCGACTGGCACAGATACGCAGTATTTT.

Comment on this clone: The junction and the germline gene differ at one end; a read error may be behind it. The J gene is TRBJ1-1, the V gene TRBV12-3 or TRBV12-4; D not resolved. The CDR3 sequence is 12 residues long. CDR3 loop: CASSLMNSEAFF. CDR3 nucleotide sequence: TGTGCCAGCAGTTTAATGAACTCTGAAGCTTTCTTT.